The rows below give T cell receptor beta chains drawn from one sample of a study of control samples from healthy donors and cancer patients. Clones were sequenced by immunoSEQ multiplex PCR, and TCRdb holds only the in-frame ones, with some missing. The sample shows approximately 20,000 clones, more than 70% of them seen only once. Sequenced material: PBMCs. The receptor set was obtained from a woman between 65 and 79 years old with colorectal cancer. CDR3s include the opening cysteine and the closing phenylalanine or tryptophan. The D gene is left open where the match is weak. The size entry is marked missing in some rows and otherwise reads once, few, many or a size class.

few	TRBV4-1	TRBJ1-4	NA	CASSQDSGRSPNEKLFF	TGCGCCAGCAGCCAAGATTCCGGACGGAGCCCAAATGAAAAACTGTTTTTT
NA	TRBV4-2	TRBJ2-5	NA	CASSQDGTQETQYF	TGTGCCAGCAGCCAAGATGGGACACAAGAGACCCAGTACTTC
few	TRBV6-6	TRBJ1-1	NA	CASSRYGGAFF	TGTGCCAGCAGTCGGTACGGTGGAGCTTTCTTT
NA	TRBV9	TRBJ2-2	TRBD2	CASSALPAGGANTGELFF	TGTGCCAGCAGCGCACTCCCAGCGGGGGGCGCGAACACCGGGGAGCTGTTTTTT
NA	TRBV15	TRBJ2-5	TRBD2	CATSRGGLGNQETQYF	TGTGCCACCAGCAGAGGAGGACTAGGGAACCAAGAGACCCAGTACTTC
once	TRBV13	TRBJ2-7	NA	CASSFRVDGTEQYF	TGTGCCAGCAGCTTTCGGGTGGATGGGACCGAGCAGTACTTC
NA	TRBV4-1	TRBJ2-3	TRBD2	CASSQGLAGTDTQYF	TGCGCCAGCAGCCAAGGACTAGCGGGGACAGATACGCAGTATTTT
NA	TRBV18	TRBJ2-5	NA	CASSPPGRVGETQYF	TGTGCCAGCTCACCACCGGGCAGAGTAGGAGAGACCCAGTACTTC
NA	TRBV27	TRBJ1-6	NA	CASQPSGNSPLHF	TGTGCCAGCCAACCGAGCGGGAATTCACCCCTCCACTTT
NA	TRBV5-6	TRBJ2-7	NA	CASSPTPSGEQYF	TGTGCCAGCAGCCCAACTCCCTCGGGAGAGCAGTACTTC
NA	TRBV9	TRBJ1-6	TRBD1	CASSVGTGEVSPLHF	TGTGCCAGCAGCGTGGGGACAGGGGAGGTCTCACCCCTCCACTTT
once	TRBV6-2/TRBV6-3	TRBJ1-2	NA	CASSGQGRATYGYTF	TGTGCCAGCAGTGGGCAGGGGCGAGCTACTTATGGCTACACCTTC